The T cell receptor (beta chain) described here comes from a study of T cell responses to AZD1222 COVID-19 vaccine. Study results and caveats: Mostly white British, mostly female donors; authors suggested clonal diversity may be underestimated. Along spike, vaccine-associated CD4 TCRs were found throughout, with dominance at 160-218 and 743-854. Every sample of the repertoires postdated the peak T cell response.

Notes on this clone: Its antigen is not known.

The repertoire was sequenced with immunoSEQ multiplex PCR; TCRdb's copy has only in-frame clones and lacks some. The sample contains 99,000 or so clones, roughly 86% of which appear only once. The specimen was peripheral blood, collected 28 days after the second dose of the MenACWY control vaccine. This receptor was taken from an adult who received the MenACWY meningococcal vaccine as a control.

CDR3 region: CASSFVLRETQYF. CDR3 nucleotide sequence: TGTGCCAGCAGTTTCGTCTTGCGAGAGACCCAGTACTTC. The genes are TRBV12-3 or TRBV12-4 and TRBJ2-5; no clear D gene. The germline V and J ends were trimmed by 3 bases and 4 bases, with 9 bases remaining between them. The CDR3 sequence is 13 residues long.